The 10 T cell receptor beta chains listed next were all sequenced from one sample in a study of T cells in Graves' hyperthyroidism and ophthalmopathy. RNA transcripts served as the template for amplifying TCR beta CDR3 regions. HTBI primers were employed in a first-round RT-PCR of the TCR CDR3. TCRdb re-called the multiplex PCR reads through MiXCR, storing one row per CDR3 protein. The sample includes fewer than 850,000 distinct CDR3 sequences, roughly 17% seen only once; the top ten take around 16%. Sequenced: blood. These receptors were collected from a man aged 50-60 years with Graves' hyperthyroidism.

The rearrangement links TRBV5-1 to TRBJ2-1, with D unclear. Germline values: CDR1 SGHRS, CDR2 YFSETQ. Trimming removed 5 bases at V and 6 bases at J, with 12 bases between. This CDR3 has 13 amino acids. In DNA form, the CDR3 reads TGCGCCAGCAGTTACGGTTCACTCAATGAGCAGTTCTTC. Translated, it gives CASSYGSLNEQFF.

This chain connects TRBV28 to TRBJ2-7; 9 positions agree with TRBD2. V shed 4 bases, J shed 0 bases, and the junction held 19 bases outside the gene matches. Germline V gene sequence: CDR1 MDHEN, CDR2 SYDVKM. The CDR3 sequence is 20 residues long. CDR3 residues: CASSSPGQQRLAASSYEQYF. Here the CDR3 DNA reads TGTGCCAGCAGTTCTCCGGGACAGCAACGACTAGCGGCTAGCTCCTACGAGCAGTACTTC.

This clonotype has just a few counts. The V call is TRBV28, the J call TRBJ2-2, with a tentative D call TRBD2 (6 bases). V was cut by 4 bases and J by 4 bases, with 13 bases left in between. The CDR3 has 15 residues. CDR1 is MDHEN and CDR2 is SYDVKM in the germline V gene. The CDR3 loop reads CASSSGGEGTGELFF. In nucleotides, the CDR3 is TGTGCCAGCAGTTCCGGGGGAGAGGGCACCGGGGAGCTGTTTTTT.

The chain links TRBV28 to TRBJ1-5; 10 positions agree with TRBD1. From germline, CDR1 is MDHEN and CDR2 SYDVKM. V trimming: 3 bases; J trimming: 0 bases; junction bases outside the gene matches: 8. The CDR3 has 18 amino acids. The CDR3 sequence is CASSFHIGQGDSNQPQHF. CDR3 nucleotides: TGTGCCAGCAGTTTCCACATCGGACAGGGGGATAGCAATCAGCCCCAGCATTTT.

This clonotype was counted between two and nine times. This chain's CDR3 is CASSAESDTQYF. Written as DNA, the CDR3 is TGTGCCAGCAGTGCAGAGTCAGATACGCAGTATTTT. V is TRBV2 and J is TRBJ2-3; unclear D gene. From germline, CDR1 is SNHLY and CDR2 FYNNEI. This CDR3 is 12 amino acids long. V lost 4 bases to trimming and J lost 4 bases, with 6 bases between them.

The J gene is TRBJ2-7, the V gene TRBV6-2 or TRBV6-3, with TRBD2 matching over 7 bases. J was trimmed by 4 bases and V by 5 bases; bases with no gene match: 17. The CDR3 has 17 residues. Looked up from germline, CDR1 is MNHEY and CDR2 is SVGEGT. CDR3 protein: CASSRPGAGAYKYEQYF. Here the CDR3 DNA reads TGTGCCAGCAGTCGCCCAGGCGCGGGAGCCTATAAGTACGAGCAGTACTTC.

This clonotype came up many times. This chain uses TRBV28 with TRBJ1-1; 7 bases map to TRBD1. The CDR3 spans 17 residues. V trimming: 8 bases; J trimming: 1 base; junction bases outside the gene matches: 16. Germline CDR1 reads MDHEN; CDR2 reads SYDVKM. This CDR3 reads CASATRRRGRWNTEAFF. CDR3 DNA: TGTGCCAGCGCCACTAGGCGAAGGGGGCGGTGGAACACTGAAGCTTTCTTT.

In this sample, this clonotype turned up a few times. This rearrangement joins TRBV5-1 to TRBJ1-6; D is possibly TRBD1 (6 bases). The length of the CDR3 is 15 residues. V shed 3 bases and J shed 5 bases, with 12 bases lying between them. CDR1 is SGHRS, CDR2 YFSETQ, per germline. As DNA, the CDR3 is TGCGCCAGCAGCTCAGGACAGCTCAATAATTCACCCCTCCACTTT. Its protein is CASSSGQLNNSPLHF.

In its sample, this clonotype was seen many times. This chain joins TRBV3-1 and TRBJ1-2; D remains ambiguous. The CDR3 runs 12 residues. CDR1 and CDR2 from the germline V gene are LGHDT and YNNKEL (reference sequence). V was trimmed by 5 bases and J by 8 bases, leaving 12 bases between them. CDR3 in amino acids: CASSMELLGYTF. CDR3 bases: TGTGCCAGCAGCATGGAGTTATTGGGCTACACCTTC.

The V gene is TRBV5-1, the J gene TRBJ2-5, with 13 bases lining up with TRBD2. This CDR3 spans 17 amino acids. Germline V CDR1 and CDR2: SGHRS, YFSETQ. Trimming removed 3 bases from V and 2 bases from J; junction bases left unmatched: 7. CDR3 in amino acids: CASSSPGLAGVQETQYF. CDR3 DNA sequence: TGCGCCAGCAGCTCGCCTGGACTAGCGGGAGTTCAAGAGACCCAGTACTTC.